Presented here are 31 T cell receptor beta chains from one specimen sequenced in a study of CD8 T cells in ankylosing spondylitis. TCRdb called the 5' RACE reads again in MiXCR, with one record for every CDR3 protein. The top ten hold approximately 20% of the sample, which has over 200,000 distinct CDR3 sequences, about 10% seen once. The source material was blood, either unsorted or a sorted T cell fraction (not recorded which). Receptors were obtained from a male donor with ankylosing spondylitis or in good health (not recorded which).

This clonotype was seen ten or more times. The V gene is TRBV24-1, the J gene TRBJ2-7; tentative D call: TRBD1 (6 bases). V was clipped by 1 base and J by 9 bases, with 12 bases between them. CDR1 KGHDR and CDR2 SFDVKD come from the germline V gene. The CDR3 extends over 13 amino acids. The CDR3 region is CATSDLTGMAQYF. The CDR3 bases are TGTGCCACCAGTGATTTAACAGGGATGGCGCAGTACTTC.

This clonotype was counted at least ten times. The V gene is TRBV5-1, the J gene TRBJ2-5; 9 nucleotides align to TRBD1. Trimming removed 4 bases from V and 5 bases from J; junction bases left unmatched: 6. This CDR3 spans 14 amino acids. From germline, CDR1 is SGHRS and CDR2 YFSETQ. The DNA of the CDR3 is TGCGCCAGCAGCATGACAGGGGGAGTGGAGACCCAGTACTTC. Translated, it gives CASSMTGGVETQYF.

This clonotype turned up a few times. The V and J genes are TRBV7-2 and TRBJ2-7; unclear D gene. V was shortened by 1 base and J by 5 bases, with 12 bases between the two germline ends. The CDR3 sequence is 14 residues long. CDR1 and CDR2 from the germline V gene are SGHTA and FQGNSA. The CDR3 spells CASSLVPETHEQYF. In nucleotides, the CDR3 is TGTGCCAGCAGCTTAGTTCCAGAAACCCACGAGCAGTACTTC.

The table lists this clonotype with many counts. The chain uses TRBV20-1 and TRBJ2-5, with a weak D call TRBD1 (6 bases). Trimming took off 4 bases at V and 0 bases at J, with 6 bases between the two ends. The CDR3 totals 12 residues. Germline CDR1 and CDR2: DFQATT and SNEGSKA (reference sequence). The CDR3 here is CSANRDQETQYF. CDR3 bases: TGCAGTGCTAACAGGGACCAAGAGACCCAGTACTTC.

This clonotype was seen many times. The chain links TRBV29-1 to TRBJ1-2; a weak D match, TRBD1 (5 bases). The CDR3 runs 12 residues. Between the trimmed V and J ends, which lost 3 bases and 8 bases, there was a span of 13 bases. In germline, CDR1 is SQVTM, CDR2 ANQGSEA. The CDR3 sequence is CSVDVGVEGYTF. Written as DNA, the CDR3 is TGCAGCGTTGACGTAGGGGTAGAAGGCTACACCTTC.

This clonotype was recorded a few times. The DNA of the CDR3 is TGTGCCAGCAGTGGAAGGACAGGCGTTCTCCCTCAGCCCCAGCATTTT. Translation: CASSGRTGVLPQPQHF. This chain links TRBV27 with TRBJ1-5; 7 positions agree with TRBD1. This CDR3 contains 16 residues. In germline, CDR1 is MNHEY, CDR2 SMNVEV (reference sequence). V dropped 5 bases and J dropped 6; count of bases not matched to a gene: 13.

This sequence joins TRBV5-1 and TRBJ2-7; D may correspond to TRBD1 or TRBD2 (6 bases each). This CDR3 contains 12 residues. Germline V gene data show CDR1 as SGHRS and CDR2 as YFSETQ. Trimming shortened V by 4 bases and J by 9 bases, and 14 bases separated the two germline ends. The CDR3 sequence is CASSEIGGGQYF. The CDR3 nucleotides read TGCGCCAGCAGCGAGATTGGAGGGGGGCAGTACTTC.

This chain links TRBV7-2 with TRBJ2-7; D call uncertain. This CDR3 has 15 residues. V was pared by 3 bases and J by 0 bases, with 12 bases between. Germline V gene data show CDR1 as SGHTA and CDR2 as FQGNSA. As DNA, the CDR3 is TGTGCCAGCAGCTTTGACTTATATTCCTCCTACGAGCAGTACTTC. This sequence encodes CASSFDLYSSYEQYF. The variable domain in full, completed from reference TRBV7-2 and TRBJ2-7, reads GAGVSQSPSNKVTEKGKDVELRCDPISGHTALYWYRQSLGQGLEFLIYFQGNSAPDKSGLPSDRFSAERTGGSVSTLTIQRTQQEDSAVYLCASSFDLYSSYEQYFGPGTRLTVT.

In this sample, this clonotype turned up many times. This chain links TRBV5-1 with TRBJ1-5, with no clear D. CDR3 length equals 15 residues. Trimming left V 0 bases short and J 2 bases short, with 9 bases between. Germline loops: CDR1 SGHRS, CDR2 YFSETQ. The CDR3 loop reads CASSLGLNRNQPQHF. DNA of the CDR3: TGCGCCAGCAGCTTGGGGTTAAATCGCAATCAGCCCCAGCATTTT. The full variable domain, its missing parts supplied by reference TRBV5-1 and TRBJ1-5, is KAGVTQTPRYLIKTRGQQVTLSCSPISGHRSVSWYQQTPGQGLQFLFEYFSETQRNKGNFPGRFSGRQFSNSRSEMNVSTLELGDSALYLCASSLGLNRNQPQHFGDGTRLSIL.

J is TRBJ2-4 and V is TRBV9; D perhaps matches TRBD1 (5 bases). V lost 9 bases and J lost 0, with 10 bases in between. Germline CDR1 SGDLS, CDR2 YYNGEE. CDR3 length equals 13 residues. In nucleotides, the CDR3 is TGTGCCATAATAGACAGAGCCAAAAACATTCAGTACTTC. It is translated as CAIIDRAKNIQYF.

This clonotype came up many times. The chain employs TRBV6-4 and TRBJ1-5, with D possibly TRBD1 on 5 matching bases. The CDR3 spans 14 residues. CDR1 and CDR2 from the germline V gene are MRHNA and SNTAGT. With 5 bases removed from V and 2 bases from J, the gap between germline ends came to 10 bases. The CDR3 is CASSQGGGNQPQHF. The CDR3 nucleotides read TGTGCCAGCAGTCAGGGAGGCGGCAATCAGCCCCAGCATTTT.

This clonotype was counted many times. The genes are TRBV12-3 or TRBV12-4 and TRBJ1-1; TRBD1 is a possible D gene (5 bases). The CDR3 length is 16 residues. Between the trimmed V and J ends, which lost 1 base and 5 bases, there was a span of 17 bases. DNA of the CDR3: TGTGCCAGCAGTTTAGTTGCGGTGGGGGGTTGGACTGAAGCTTTCTTT. It yields the protein CASSLVAVGGWTEAFF.

This clonotype was seen many times. V gene TRBV20-1 combines with J gene TRBJ2-1, with TRBD2 matching over 13 bases. The germline gives CDR1 DFQATT, CDR2 SNEGSKA (reference sequence). This CDR3 is built from 16 residues. The trim removed 4 bases at V and 3 bases at J, leaving 6 bases unmatched. The CDR3, as DNA: TGCAGTGCTATCCGGACTAGCGGGGGACTCTACAATGAGCAGTTCTTC. It yields the protein CSAIRTSGGLYNEQFF.

The sample holds a few counts of this clonotype. The rearrangement links TRBV7-8 to TRBJ1-5, with 7 bases aligning to TRBD1. The CDR3 spans 15 residues. The junction had 4 bases not matched to a gene; V was cut back by 4 bases and J by 1 base. Germline assignment: CDR1 SGHVS and CDR2 FQNEAQ. The CDR3 is CASSSRQGSNQPQHF. In DNA, the CDR3 is TGTGCCAGCAGCTCGAGACAGGGAAGCAATCAGCCCCAGCATTTT.

Ten or more counts support this clonotype. The chain joins TRBV7-8 to TRBJ2-2; D tentatively reads TRBD1 or TRBD2 (6 bases each). V shed 5 bases and J shed 5 bases, with 15 bases lying between them. From germline, CDR1 is SGHVS and CDR2 FQNEAQ. The CDR3 is 15 amino acids. The chain's CDR3 is CASSPFGGQTGELFF. Written as DNA, the CDR3 is TGTGCCAGCAGCCCCTTCGGGGGCCAGACCGGGGAGCTGTTTTTT.

This clonotype has a handful of counts. The rearrangement uses TRBV7-2 and TRBJ1-3; TRBD1 matches at 10 bases. Trimming took 6 bases from V and 3 from J; bases not matched to a gene: 5. This CDR3 has 15 residues. The germline V gene encodes CDR1 SGHTA and CDR2 FQGNSA. CDR3 residues: CASSFGTGVGNTIYF. As DNA, the CDR3 is TGTGCCAGCAGTTTCGGGACAGGGGTTGGAAACACCATATATTTT. The complete variable domain, with remaining parts taken from reference TRBV7-2 and TRBJ1-3, reads GAGVSQSPSNKVTEKGKDVELRCDPISGHTALYWYRQSLGQGLEFLIYFQGNSAPDKSGLPSDRFSAERTGGSVSTLTIQRTQQEDSAVYLCASSFGTGVGNTIYFGEGSWLTVV.

This clonotype was seen repeatedly, ten times or more. The chain combines TRBV7-2 with TRBJ2-4; 10 bases fit TRBD1. The CDR3 length is 16 residues. Germline CDR1 SGHTA, CDR2 FQGNSA. V gave up 4 bases and J gave up 1 base; unmatched junction bases: 4. The CDR3 reads CASSSTGGLAKNIQYF. CDR3 DNA sequence: TGTGCCAGCAGCTCGACAGGGGGCCTGGCCAAAAACATTCAGTACTTC.

A note on this clonotype: This may stem from a read error, because a much larger clone lies one nucleotide away. The chain is built from TRBV9 and TRBJ2-3; the D is unclear. From germline, CDR1 is SGDLS and CDR2 YYNGEE. CDR3 length: 16 amino acids. Here the CDR3 DNA reads TGTGCCAGCAGCGTCGACCTGCGTGGGATTGGGGATACGCAGTGTTTT. Encoded protein: CASSVDLRGIGDTQCF.

There are a few counts of this clonotype. The genes are TRBV11-2 and TRBJ2-5; no reliable D call. CDR3 size: 11 residues. Germline V gene data show CDR1 as SGHAT and CDR2 as FQNNGV. Trimming removed 0 bases from V and 7 bases from J, with 3 bases in between. The CDR3 nucleotides read TGTGCCAGCAGCTTAGAGGTGACCCAGTACTTC. Translating gives CASSLEVTQYF. The variable domain in full, with the rest retrieved from reference TRBV11-2 and TRBJ2-5, is EAGVAQSPRYKIIEKRQSVAFWCNPISGHATLYWYQQILGQGPKLLIQFQNNGVVDDSQLPKDRFSAERLKGVDSTLKIQPAKLEDSAVYLCASSLEVTQYFGPGTRLLVL.

This clonotype was recorded at least ten times. This chain joins TRBV6-5 and TRBJ2-5; TRBD2 aligns across 7 bases. CDR3 length: 14 amino acids. The V segment lost 0 bases and the J segment 4 bases; nucleotides outside the gene matches: 2. The germline V gene encodes CDR1 MNHEY and CDR2 SVGAGI. CDR3 sequence: CASSYSRLAETQYF. The CDR3 region has the DNA TGTGCCAGCAGTTACTCGAGACTAGCAGAGACCCAGTACTTC.

This clonotype has at least ten counts. This sequence joins TRBV12-3 or TRBV12-4 and TRBJ1-1; D might be TRBD1 (5 bases). This CDR3 region has 12 residues. V lost 7 bases to trimming and J lost 8 bases, with 14 bases between them. The CDR3 spells CASNGGGSEAFF. The CDR3 DNA follows: TGTGCCAGCAATGGGGGGGGATCCGAAGCTTTCTTT.

The V gene is TRBV6-5, the J gene TRBJ2-3, with TRBD1 as a possible D gene (5 bases). The CDR3 consists of 15 residues. V lost 0 bases and J 4 bases, leaving 11 bases between the germline ends. CDR1 and CDR2 from the germline V gene are MNHEY and SVGAGI. For the CDR3, the DNA is TGTGCCAGCAGTTACTCCCCAGGGATTGCAGATACGCAGTATTTT. Its translation: CASSYSPGIADTQYF.

The chain employs TRBV20-1 and TRBJ2-3; the match to TRBD2 covers 8 bases. V shed 6 bases and J 2 bases; nucleotides not matched to a gene: 13. This CDR3 is built from 16 residues. Germline V gene data show CDR1 as DFQATT and CDR2 as SNEGSKA (reference sequence). CDR3 nucleotides: TGCAGTGCCCCCGGGGCGGGGGGCCCAATCACAGATACGCAGTATTTT. This encodes CSAPGAGGPITDTQYF.

A few counts support this clonotype. This chain links TRBV27 with TRBJ1-6; TRBD1 might be the D (6 bases). Looked up from germline, CDR1 is MNHEY and CDR2 is SMNVEV (reference sequence). The CDR3 loop spans 14 amino acids. V lost 6 bases, J lost 9 bases, and 15 bases lay in between. The CDR3 sequence: CASSPTGFASPLHF. Here the CDR3 DNA reads TGTGCCAGCAGCCCCACAGGGTTCGCTTCACCCCTCCACTTT.

This clonotype was seen a few times. This chain links TRBV5-1 with TRBJ1-2; D call uncertain. V gave up 3 bases and J gave up 2 bases, with 14 bases separating them. The CDR3 runs 15 residues. From germline, CDR1 is SGHRS and CDR2 YFSETQ. CDR3 sequence (DNA): TGCGCCAGCAGCTCCCAGGCAACGAAAAACTATGGCTACACCTTC. Protein sequence: CASSSQATKNYGYTF.

The sample holds many counts of this clonotype. The J gene is TRBJ2-6, the V gene TRBV28; D might be TRBD2 (5 bases). Germline V CDR1 and CDR2: MDHEN, SYDVKM. The CDR3 loop spans 16 amino acids. Trimming took off 3 bases at V and 0 bases at J, with 9 bases between the two ends. DNA for the CDR3: TGTGCCAGCAGTTTGTTTGACTACTCTGGGGCCAACGTCCTGACTTTC. This translates into CASSLFDYSGANVLTF. The variable domain in full, with the rest retrieved from reference TRBV28 and TRBJ2-6, is DVKVTQSSRYLVKRTGEKVFLECVQDMDHENMFWYRQDPGLGLRLIYFSYDVKMKEKGDIPEGYSVSREKKERFSLILESASTNQTSMYLCASSLFDYSGANVLTFGAGSRLTVL.

This clonotype was recorded at least ten times. V and J are TRBV29-1 and TRBJ2-1; D gene unclear. Germline V lookup: CDR1 SQVTM, CDR2 ANQGSEA. Trimming left V 7 bases short and J 7 bases short, with 11 bases between. CDR3 length equals 11 residues. DNA for the CDR3: TGCAGCGGCCGACCTGGTAATGAGCAGTTCTTC. Its protein product is CSGRPGNEQFF.

The chain combines TRBV20-1 with TRBJ2-5; TRBD1 is a possible D gene (5 bases). V was pared by 6 bases and J by 1 base, with 15 bases between. The germline V gene has CDR1 DFQATT and CDR2 SNEGSKA (reference sequence). The CDR3 is made up of 14 amino acids. CDR3 loop: CSASGKSLQETQYF. In nucleotides, the CDR3 is TGCAGTGCCTCAGGGAAGTCCCTCCAAGAGACCCAGTACTTC.

This clonotype was found many times. This rearrangement joins TRBV5-6 to TRBJ2-7; D is ambiguous. Germline values: CDR1 SGHDT, CDR2 YYEEEE. Deletions cut 4 bases from V and 3 bases from J, with 11 bases between. The CDR3 runs 13 residues. The CDR3 DNA reads as TGTGCCAGCAGCATTCAATCCGTCTACGAGCAGTACTTC. Amino acids: CASSIQSVYEQYF.

In this sample, this clonotype turned up many times. The chain employs TRBV7-6 and TRBJ2-7, with 9 bases matching TRBD2. There are 13 residues in the CDR3. Unmatched junction bases numbered 3, after V lost 6 bases and J lost 3 bases. Per germline, CDR1 SGHVS and CDR2 FNYEAQ. The CDR3 DNA is TGTGCCAGCAGTAAGACTAGCGGCTACGAGCAGTACTTC. Its protein is CASSKTSGYEQYF.

This clonotype has just a few counts. The J gene is TRBJ2-7, the V gene TRBV3-1, with D possibly matching TRBD2 (5 bases). Looked up from germline, CDR1 is LGHDT and CDR2 is YNNKEL (reference sequence). With 6 bases removed from V and 5 bases from J, the gap between germline ends came to 14 bases. This CDR3 is built from 13 residues. Written as DNA, the CDR3 is TGTGCCAGCAGGCGGGCCTCGTTGGACGAGCAGTACTTC. It yields the protein CASRRASLDEQYF.